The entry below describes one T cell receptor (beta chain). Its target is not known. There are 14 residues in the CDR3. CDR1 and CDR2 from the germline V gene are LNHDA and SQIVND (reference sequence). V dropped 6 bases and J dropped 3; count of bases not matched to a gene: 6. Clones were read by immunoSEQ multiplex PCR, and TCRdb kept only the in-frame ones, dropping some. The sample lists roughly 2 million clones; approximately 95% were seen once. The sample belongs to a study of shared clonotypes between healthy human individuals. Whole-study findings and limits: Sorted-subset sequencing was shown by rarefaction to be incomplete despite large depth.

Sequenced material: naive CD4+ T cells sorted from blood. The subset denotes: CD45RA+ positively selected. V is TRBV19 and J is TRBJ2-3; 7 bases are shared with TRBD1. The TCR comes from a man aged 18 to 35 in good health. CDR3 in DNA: TGTGCCAGTAGACAGACAGGGACGACAGATACGCAGTATTTT. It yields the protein CASRQTGTTDTQYF. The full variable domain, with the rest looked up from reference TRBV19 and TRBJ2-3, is DGGITQSPKYLFRKEGQNVTLSCEQNLNHDAMYWYRQDPGQGLRLIYYSQIVNDFQKGDIAEGYSVSREKKESFPLTVTSAQKNPTAFYLCASRQTGTTDTQYFGPGTRLTVL.